This T cell receptor (beta chain) was captured by sequencing in a study of cytomegalovirus exposure and HLA in healthy donors. Study-wide points: Sequencing depth roughly uniform across donors was assumed in presence/absence analyses.

Primers included in the PCR were 60 Vbeta and 13 Jbeta primers. Clones were sequenced by immunoSEQ multiplex PCR, and TCRdb holds only the in-frame ones, with some missing. The table shows approximately 210,000 clones, with about 80% occurring only once. Only one count was recorded for this clone. Its specificity is unknown. Germline CDR1 is SGHDT and CDR2 is YYEEEE. The CDR3 contains 14 residues. V lost 4 bases, J lost 5 bases, and 6 bases stayed unmatched. This TCR derives from a man aged 35 to 55 in good health and CMV-seropositive. This chain connects TRBV5-6 to TRBJ2-5; 9 positions agree with TRBD2. The sequenced sample was PBMCs. The CDR3 sequence: CASSPGLAWETQYF. The CDR3 nucleotides read TGTGCCAGCAGCCCAGGACTAGCGTGGGAGACCCAGTACTTC.